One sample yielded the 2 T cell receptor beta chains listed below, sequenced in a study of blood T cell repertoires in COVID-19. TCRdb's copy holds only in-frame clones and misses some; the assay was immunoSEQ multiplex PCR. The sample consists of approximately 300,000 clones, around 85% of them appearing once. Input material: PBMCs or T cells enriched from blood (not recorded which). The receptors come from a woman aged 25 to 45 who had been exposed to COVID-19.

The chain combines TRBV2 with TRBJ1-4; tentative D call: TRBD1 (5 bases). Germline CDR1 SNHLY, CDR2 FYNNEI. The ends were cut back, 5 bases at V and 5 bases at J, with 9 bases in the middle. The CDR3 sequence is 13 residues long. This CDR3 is CASSKQGNEKLFF. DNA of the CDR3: TGTGCCAGCAGTAAGCAGGGAAATGAAAAACTGTTTTTT.

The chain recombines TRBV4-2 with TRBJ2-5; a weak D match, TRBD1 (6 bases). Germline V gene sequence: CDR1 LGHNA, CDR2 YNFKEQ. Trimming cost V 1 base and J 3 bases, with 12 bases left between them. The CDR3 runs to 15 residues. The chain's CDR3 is CASSQGFSGEETQYF. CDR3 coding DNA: TGTGCCAGCAGCCAAGGCTTCTCAGGGGAAGAGACCCAGTACTTC.